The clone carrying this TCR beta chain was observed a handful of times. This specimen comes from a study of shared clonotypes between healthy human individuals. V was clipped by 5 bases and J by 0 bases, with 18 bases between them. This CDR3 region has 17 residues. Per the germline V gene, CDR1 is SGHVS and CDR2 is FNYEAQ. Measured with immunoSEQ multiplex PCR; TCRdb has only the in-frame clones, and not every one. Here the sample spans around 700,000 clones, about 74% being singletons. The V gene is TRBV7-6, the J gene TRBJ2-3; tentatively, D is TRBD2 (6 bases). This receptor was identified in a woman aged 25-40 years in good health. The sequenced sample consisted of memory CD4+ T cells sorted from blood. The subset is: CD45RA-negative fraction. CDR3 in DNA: TGTGCCAGCAGCCCCCACCCCTCGGGGGAGAGCACAGATACGCAGTATTTT. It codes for CASSPHPSGESTDTQYF.